Reported below is one T cell receptor (beta chain). Its antigen is as yet unknown. The CD4+ fraction was divided into a CD45RA+ naive subset and a CD45RA-negative memory subset. The source of the sample is a study of shared clonotypes between healthy human individuals. The study's findings and limits: Between a handful of donors, naive CD4 clonotypes were shared at a level of about 5%. Non-shared clonotypes were found to have lower generation probabilities than the clonotypes that were shared by all four of the sorted-subset donors. Rarefaction revealed incomplete sorted-subset sequencing despite large depth.

Profiling relied on immunoSEQ multiplex PCR, and the TCRdb table lists in-frame clones only, not all of them. The sample holds approximately 2,000,000 clones, roughly 90% seen once. Germline-derived CDR1 and CDR2 are SEHNR and FQNEAQ (reference sequence). This CDR3 spans 15 amino acids. J was trimmed by 5 bases and V by 4 bases; bases with no gene match: 9. Sequencing was performed on naive CD4+ T cells from PBMCs. Subset reported: CD45RA+ positively selected. This chain joins TRBV7-9 and TRBJ2-7, with TRBD2 matching 9 bases. The clonotype was recovered from a man between 18 and 35 years old in good health. Some clones in this sample may be carry-over from other donors' samples. CDR3 residues: CASSSSGTSRNEQYF. The CDR3 region has the DNA TGTGCCAGCAGCTCATCCGGGACTAGCAGGAACGAGCAGTACTTC.